This T cell receptor (beta chain) emerged from a study of Graves' ophthalmopathy and Graves' hyperthyroidism. Study details: At the time of initial diagnosis and before any treatment, peripheral blood was collected. Study conclusions and caveats: Progression of ophthalmopathy was predicted by the model with 65% to 71% sensitivity and approximately 72% specificity. Blood samples also showed most expanded thyroid clonotypes exceeding 0.001 frequency.

CDR3 length equals 15 residues. Trimming removed 6 bases from V and 6 bases from J, with 20 bases in between. CDR1 is MNHNS, CDR2 SASEGT, per germline. In this cohort, patients with other autoimmune diseases, uncontrolled infections, pregnancy or lactation were excluded. TCR beta CDR3 amplification used RNA transcripts. Second-round multiplex PCR came after a first-round RT-PCR that employed HTBI primers. Using its own MiXCR run on the multiplex PCR reads, TCRdb lists one record per CDR3 protein. Of hundreds of thousands of distinct CDR3 sequences listed, roughly 21% are singletons. This clonotype showed up many times. The antigen remains unidentified.

The source material was peripheral blood. The V and J genes are TRBV6-1 and TRBJ1-2; possibly TRBD1 for D (6 bases). The TCR sequence derives from a woman younger than 30 with stable Graves' hyperthyroidism. CDR3 sequence (DNA): TGTGCCAGCAGCAAAACGCCTACAGGGCTACATGGCTACACCTTC. This encodes CASSKTPTGLHGYTF.